This is a list of T cell receptor beta chains from one sample in a study of regulatory T cells in long-lasting Graves disease. TCRdb called the multiplex PCR reads again in MiXCR, with one record for every CDR3 protein. There are 530,000 or so distinct CDR3 sequences in the sample; approximately 12% occur only once, and approximately 9.3% lies in the top ten. Separately, the same data were catalogued under a study of T cells in Graves' hyperthyroidism and ophthalmopathy.

Sequences were derived from peripheral blood mononuclear cells (PBMCs), sampled at new diagnosis, from a patient treated with antithyroid drugs. The receptor set was obtained from a man aged 25 to 45 with Graves disease. Both conserved end residues are part of each CDR3. Fields, in order: J gene, V gene, clone size, D gene, CDR3 DNA, CDR3 protein. A D gene is named only where the DNA matches it firmly. Rows may omit the clone size; those that give it use once, few, many or a size class.

TRBJ2-3 TRBV24-1 many . TGTGCCACCAGTGATAAGACCCCAGGAGGCGCAGATACGCAGTATTTT CATSDKTPGGADTQYF
TRBJ1-1 TRBV7-8 . . TGTGCCAGCAGCGTACTAAGGGGGGTGTTGACTGAAGCTTTCTTT CASSVLRGVLTEAFF
TRBJ2-7 TRBV5-1 few . TGCGCCAGCAGCTTGGCGGAGGCAGCCTACGAGCAGTACTTC CASSLAEAAYEQYF
TRBJ2-2 TRBV24-1 many . TGTGCCACCAGTGATTTGGTGGGGGACAACACCGGGGAGCTGTTTTTT CATSDLVGDNTGELFF
TRBJ2-5 TRBV29-1 many . TGCAGCGTACGGAGACGAAACACCCAGTACTTC CSVRRRNTQYF
TRBJ2-1 TRBV5-6 few . TGTGCCAGCAGCTTGGCTATCCGTCCGGGACGGTTGGACAATGAGCAGTTCTTC CASSLAIRPGRLDNEQFF
TRBJ2-1 TRBV20-1 many . TGCAGTGCCCGTACAGATTTTTCCTACAATGAGCAGTTCTTC CSARTDFSYNEQFF
TRBJ2-7 TRBV24-1 many . TGTGCCACCAGTGACGGGAGAGGGACCTACGAGCAGTACTTC CATSDGRGTYEQYF
TRBJ2-1 TRBV4-1 . . TGCGCCAGCAGCCAAGATCAACTAGTGGTCAACAATGAGCAGTTCTTC CASSQDQLVVNNEQFF
TRBJ1-2 TRBV28 many . TGTGCCAGCCGGTCAGGGGTCGGCTACACCTTC CASRSGVGYTF
TRBJ2-3 TRBV14 few . TGTGCCAGCAGCCAAGAAATCCCAGGCTCCGGCACAGATACGCAGTATTTT CASSQEIPGSGTDTQYF
TRBJ1-1 TRBV30 . . TGTGCCTGGAGGGGATTGATTAGTGAAGCTTTCTTT CAWRGLISEAFF
TRBJ2-4 TRBV7-9 . . TGTGCCAGCAGCCCCCCCGCAGGGGACAAAAACATTCAGTACTTC CASSPPAGDKNIQYF
TRBJ2-2 TRBV4-1 few . TGCGCCAGCAAGGGAACACCCTCGAACACCGGGGAGCTGTTTTTT CASKGTPSNTGELFF
TRBJ2-7 TRBV2 many . TGTGCCAGCAGTGTGGGGACACCACCTATTACCTACGAGCAGTACTTC CASSVGTPPITYEQYF
TRBJ2-3 TRBV11-2 many TRBD2 TGTGCCAGCAGCTTAGCCCGCTTTCTAGCGGGAGTTATCACAGATACGCAGTATTTT CASSLARFLAGVITDTQYF
TRBJ2-5 TRBV2 many TRBD2 TGTGCCAGCAGTGAATCAAGCGGGAGACGGGGAGAGACCCAGTACTTC CASSESSGRRGETQYF
TRBJ2-3 TRBV25-1 many . TGTGCCAGCAGTGATCTAGTGGCAGATACGCAGTATTTT CASSDLVADTQYF
TRBJ2-2 TRBV2 many TRBD2 TGTGCCAGCAGTGTAGCGGGAGGTGGGGAGCTGTTTTTT CASSVAGGGELFF
TRBJ2-7 TRBV20-1 many TRBD1 TGCAGTGCTAGGGAACGGGACAGGGCATCCTACGAGCAGTACTTC CSARERDRASYEQYF
TRBJ2-7 TRBV12-3/TRBV12-4 many . TGTGCCAGCACCGAGGACAGCGGCGAGCAGTACTTC CASTEDSGEQYF
TRBJ1-1 TRBV5-1 many . TGCGCCAGCAGCTTGGGGCAGCCCGGAGACACTGAAGCTTTCTTT CASSLGQPGDTEAFF
TRBJ2-1 TRBV11-2 many . TGTGCCAGCAGCTTAGGTTCGGGGCGACACAATGAGCAGTTCTTC CASSLGSGRHNEQFF
TRBJ1-1 TRBV3-1 many . TGTGCCAGCAGCCAAGAGTGGGGGGCGTCCTACGCTTTCTTT CASSQEWGASYAFF
TRBJ2-3 TRBV20-1 few TRBD2 TGCAGTGCGGAGCTGGGGGGGGCAGATACGCAGTATTTT CSAELGGADTQYF
TRBJ2-7 TRBV12-3/TRBV12-4 many TRBD2 TGTGCCAGCAGTTTAGATTGGACTAGCGTCTACGAGCAGTACTTC CASSLDWTSVYEQYF
TRBJ2-7 TRBV28 many . TGTGCCAGCAGTTCCCTCCGGGGGGAGCAGTACTTC CASSSLRGEQYF
TRBJ1-2 TRBV28 many . TGTGCCAGCACCGGAGGGGTCTATGGCTACACCTTC CASTGGVYGYTF
TRBJ1-4 TRBV11-2 many . TGTGCCAGCAGCTTAGAGCAAGGTCGGGGGGCCCTGTTTTTT CASSLEQGRGALFF
TRBJ2-2 TRBV12-3/TRBV12-4 many . TGTGCCAGCAGTTTCACTAGCCTTGTCGGGGAGCTGTTTTTT CASSFTSLVGELFF
TRBJ1-2 TRBV7-9 few TRBD1 TGTGCCAGCAGTTATGGGACAGGCGCTAACTATGGCTACACCTTC CASSYGTGANYGYTF
TRBJ2-1 TRBV24-1 . . TGTGCCACCAGTGATTTCGAGACTAACAACTACAATGAGCAGTTCTTC CATSDFETNNYNEQFF
TRBJ2-2 TRBV10-2 many . TGCGCCAGCAGCCCCGGGACCCTAGCCTCCAGCACCGGGGAGCTGTTTTTT CASSPGTLASSTGELFF
TRBJ1-1 TRBV6-2/TRBV6-3 few TRBD1 TGTGCCAGCAGTGTAGGAGGGATGAGGGGGCCTACTGAAGCTTTCTTT CASSVGGMRGPTEAFF
TRBJ1-2 TRBV12-3/TRBV12-4 many TRBD1 TGTGCCAGCAGTCCCTTACAGGGGGCGCACTATGGCTACACCTTC CASSPLQGAHYGYTF
TRBJ2-7 TRBV20-1 . TRBD1 TGCAGTGTTCCGTCCGGGACAGGGGGCGATCTTCCTCAATACGAGCAGTACTTC CSVPSGTGGDLPQYEQYF
TRBJ2-7 TRBV12-3/TRBV12-4 many . TGTGCCAGCAGTTTTCTTAAGGACCACGAGCAGTACTTC CASSFLKDHEQYF
TRBJ1-2 TRBV7-9 many . TGTGCCAGCAGCACCCGGGTTGAGGAGGAGAACTATGGCTACACCTTC CASSTRVEEENYGYTF
TRBJ2-4 TRBV7-9 few TRBD2 TGTGCCAGCAGCTTAAAGGTGCCTAGCGGGAGTGGGCTAGCCAAAAACATTCAGTACTTC CASSLKVPSGSGLAKNIQYF
TRBJ2-7 TRBV5-1 . TRBD1 TGCGCCAGCAGCTTGGAACAGGGGCACCACGAGCAGTACTTC CASSLEQGHHEQYF
TRBJ1-1 TRBV5-6 many . TGTGCCAGCAGCAGGGACCCTGGGATGAACACTGAAGCTTTCTTT CASSRDPGMNTEAFF
TRBJ2-4 TRBV12-3/TRBV12-4 few TRBD1 TGTGCCAGCAGGGACAGGGACAACATTCAGTACTTC CASRDRDNIQYF
TRBJ2-5 TRBV27 many TRBD2 TGTGCCAGCAGTTTGGCCCTAGCGGACCAAGAGACCCAGTACTTC CASSLALADQETQYF
TRBJ1-2 TRBV5-5 . TRBD1 TGTGCCAGCAGCTTGGGGCCGGGACAGGGTGCTAACTATGGCTACACCTTC CASSLGPGQGANYGYTF
TRBJ2-2 TRBV9 . TRBD2 TGTGCCAGCAGCGCCTCCCGGGGGAGGGGCACCGGGGAGCTGTTTTTT CASSASRGRGTGELFF
TRBJ2-5 TRBV20-1 few . TGCAGTGCTAGAGATCCCGGCTCCCGGTGGGAGACCCAGTACTTC CSARDPGSRWETQYF
TRBJ2-1 TRBV2 many TRBD1 TGTGCCAGCAGTGTGGACAGGGGAAGGTTCTTC CASSVDRGRFF
TRBJ2-5 TRBV27 many . TGTGCCAGCAGCCCTGGGAGAGAGACCCAGTACTTC CASSPGRETQYF
TRBJ1-5 TRBV7-6 few TRBD1 TGTGCCAGCAGCTCTCACCCCGGGACAGGGTTCCAGCCCCAGCATTTT CASSSHPGTGFQPQHF
TRBJ2-7 TRBV19 . . TGTGCCAGTAGTCCGTGGGGGGCCTACGAGCAGTACTTC CASSPWGAYEQYF
TRBJ2-7 TRBV29-1 many . TGCAGCGCCTCCCGGACGGGATCCTACGAGCAGTACTTC CSASRTGSYEQYF
TRBJ1-6 TRBV30 many . TGTGCCTGGAGTGTACGGGGAAGCGGTTCACCCCTCCACTTT CAWSVRGSGSPLHF
TRBJ2-7 TRBV7-6 many TRBD2 TGTGCCAGCAGCTTAGGGGCCGGGGGGAGCGTCCGATCCTACGAGCAGTACTTC CASSLGAGGSVRSYEQYF
TRBJ2-1 TRBV4-2 . TRBD1 TGTGCCAGCAGCCAGGAGTTACAGGGGGCGGCGTGGGAGCAGTTCTTC CASSQELQGAAWEQFF
TRBJ2-7 TRBV14 many . TGTGCCAGCAGCCCGAGAGGGGACGAGCAGTACTTC CASSPRGDEQYF
TRBJ2-5 TRBV2 many . TGTGCCAGCAGATGGAGCCGAGACTACCTTAGGACCCAGTACTTC CASRWSRDYLRTQYF
TRBJ2-3 TRBV12-3/TRBV12-4 many TRBD2 TGTGCCAGCAGCCGAGCGGGACGTGCAGATACGCAGTATTTT CASSRAGRADTQYF
TRBJ1-1 TRBV20-1 many . TGCAGTGCTGGACCAGGGGCGACTGAAGCTTTCTTT CSAGPGATEAFF
TRBJ2-7 TRBV10-3 few TRBD1 TGTGCCATCAGTGAGTCGTCGGCGGACAGGAGTCGAGAGCAGTACTTC CAISESSADRSREQYF
TRBJ2-7 TRBV20-1 . TRBD2 TGCAGTGCTAGAGATCCTAGCGGGAGGAAGGGCGAGCAGTACTTC CSARDPSGRKGEQYF